This T cell receptor beta chain was profiled in a study of cytotoxic CD8 clonotypes in ibrutinib-treated CLL. Study overall: There were around twelve relapsed/refractory patients and roughly 15 treatment-naive patients, and 17 to 18 were IGHV unmutated. Study results and caveats: Public clonotypes occurred uncommonly; on treatment, they contracted or remained stable.

The V gene lost 4 bases and the J gene lost 4 bases, with 20 bases spanning the gap. The CDR3 loop spans 16 amino acids. Germline lookup yields CDR1 SGHRS and CDR2 YFSETQ. Sequenced by immunoSEQ multiplex PCR; TCRdb stores in-frame clones only, minus some. The sample carries 40,000 or so clones, about 47% recorded once. This clone was seen just once. No antigen is known for it. This sample comprised PBMCs, obtained before ibrutinib treatment. This TCR was recovered from a human donor with chronic lymphocytic leukemia. The chain joins TRBV5-1 to TRBJ1-2, with D possibly being TRBD1 (6 bases). The CDR3, as DNA: TGCGCCAGCAGCGGGGGGACACCCGTGCAAAGCTATGGCTACACCTTC. It specifies CASSGGTPVQSYGYTF.